The clone carrying this T cell receptor (beta chain) showed up just a few times. What it binds is unknown. The data stem from a study of T-cell reconstitution after alpha-beta-depleted transplantation in children. Points from the study as a whole: From newly produced T cells came most of the T-cell counts and diversity one year after transplant.

Preparation of the TCRbeta library involved a method that used unique molecular identifiers. In TCRdb, the PCR reads were re-called with MiXCR into one record per CDR3 protein. The table shows approximately 18,000 distinct CDR3 sequences, with over 10% occurring only once. The sample was PBMCs, mostly from graft donor cells, taken 60 days after TCRalphabeta/CD19-depleted stem cell transplant. The clonotype was recovered from a female patient aged 2-10 years who had a stem cell transplant for congenital amegakaryocytic thrombocytopenia, so the T cells may come from the graft donor.

CDR3: CASSPFGGKGEKLFF. CDR3 sequence (DNA): TGTGCCAGCAGTCCCTTCGGGGGGAAAGGGGAAAAACTGTTTTTT. The chain links TRBV28 to TRBJ1-4, with TRBD1 as a possible D gene (5 bases). Trimming cost V 5 bases and J 8 bases, with 18 bases left between them. CDR3 length equals 15 residues. Germline V gives CDR1 MDHEN, CDR2 SYDVKM. The whole variable domain, remainder taken from reference TRBV28 and TRBJ1-4, is DVKVTQSSRYLVKRTGEKVFLECVQDMDHENMFWYRQDPGLGLRLIYFSYDVKMKEKGDIPEGYSVSREKKERFSLILESASTNQTSMYLCASSPFGGKGEKLFFGSGTQLSVL.